The TCR beta chain described here comes from a study of blood T cell repertoires in COVID-19. This table comes from immunoSEQ multiplex PCR, and its TCRdb copy is limited to in-frame clones, with some not included. Found here are 200,000 to 250,000 clones, roughly nine tenths of them singletons; the top ten hold 6.2%. The CDR3 is 17 amino acids. The V end was cut by 5 bases, the J end by 6 bases, with 23 bases between. Looked up from germline, CDR1 is MNHEY and CDR2 is SVGEGT. The TCR comes from a man in his 60s with acute or convalescent COVID-19. This sequence joins TRBV6-2 or TRBV6-3 and TRBJ2-1; TRBD2 might be the D (5 bases). The material sequenced was peripheral blood. Written as DNA, the CDR3 is TGTGCCAGCAGTCCACGCGGCGCGGGTTATGACGGCAATGAGCAGTTCTTC. Translating it yields CASSPRGAGYDGNEQFF.